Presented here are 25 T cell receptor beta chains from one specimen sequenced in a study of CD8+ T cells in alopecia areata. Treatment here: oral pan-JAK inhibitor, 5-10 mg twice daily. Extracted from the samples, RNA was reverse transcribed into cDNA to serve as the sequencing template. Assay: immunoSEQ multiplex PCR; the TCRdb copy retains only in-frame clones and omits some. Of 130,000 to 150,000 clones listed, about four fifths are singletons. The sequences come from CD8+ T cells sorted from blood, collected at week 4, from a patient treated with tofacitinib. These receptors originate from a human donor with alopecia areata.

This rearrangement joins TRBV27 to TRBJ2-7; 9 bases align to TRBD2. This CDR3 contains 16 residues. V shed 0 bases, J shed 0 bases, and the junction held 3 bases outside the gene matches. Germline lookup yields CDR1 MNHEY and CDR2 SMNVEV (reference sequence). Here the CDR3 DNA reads TGTGCCAGCAGTTTATCGAGCGGGGGGACCTCCTACGAGCAGTACTTC. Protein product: CASSLSSGGTSYEQYF.

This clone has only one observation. The CDR3 loop is CASSSTTYEQYF. The DNA for the CDR3 is TGTGCCAGCAGCTCTACCACCTACGAGCAGTACTTC. The rearrangement links TRBV7-9 to TRBJ2-7; D call uncertain. V dropped 4 bases and J dropped 2 bases, with 6 bases sitting between them. There are 12 residues in the CDR3. CDR1 and CDR2 from the germline V gene are SEHNR and FQNEAQ (reference sequence).

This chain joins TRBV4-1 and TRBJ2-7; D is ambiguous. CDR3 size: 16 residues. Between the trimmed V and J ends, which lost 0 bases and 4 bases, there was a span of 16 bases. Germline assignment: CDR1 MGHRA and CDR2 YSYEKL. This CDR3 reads CASSQDPLGLFYEQYF. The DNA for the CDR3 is TGCGCCAGCAGCCAAGATCCATTAGGCCTCTTTTACGAGCAGTACTTC.

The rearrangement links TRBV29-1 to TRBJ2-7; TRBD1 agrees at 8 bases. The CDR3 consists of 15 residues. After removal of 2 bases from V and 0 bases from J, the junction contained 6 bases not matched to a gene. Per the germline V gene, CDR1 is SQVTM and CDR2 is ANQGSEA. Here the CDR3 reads CSVESTGGHSYEQYF. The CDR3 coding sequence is TGCAGCGTTGAATCCACAGGGGGTCACTCCTACGAGCAGTACTTC.

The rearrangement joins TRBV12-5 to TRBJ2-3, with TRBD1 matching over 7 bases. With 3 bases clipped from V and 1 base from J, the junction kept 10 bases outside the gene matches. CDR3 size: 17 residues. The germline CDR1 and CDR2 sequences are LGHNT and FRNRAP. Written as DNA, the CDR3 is TGTGCTAGTGGTTTTGCCCTCCGACAGGGTCGCACAGATACGCAGTATTTT. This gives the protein CASGFALRQGRTDTQYF.

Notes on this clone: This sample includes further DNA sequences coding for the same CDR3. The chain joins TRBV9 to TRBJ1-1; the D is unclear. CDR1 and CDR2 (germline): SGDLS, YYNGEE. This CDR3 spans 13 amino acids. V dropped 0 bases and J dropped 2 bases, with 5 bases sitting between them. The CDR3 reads CASSVGRNTEAFF. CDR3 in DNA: TGTGCCAGCAGCGTAGGAAGAAACACTGAAGCTTTCTTT.

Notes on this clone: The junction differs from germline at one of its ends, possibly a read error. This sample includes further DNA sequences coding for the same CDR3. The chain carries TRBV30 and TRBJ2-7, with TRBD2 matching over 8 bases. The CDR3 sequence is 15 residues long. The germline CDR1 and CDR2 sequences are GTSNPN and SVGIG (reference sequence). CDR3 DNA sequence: TGTGCCTTCTCAGCCCCCCGACTAGCGAACTACGAGCAGTATTTC. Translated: CAFSAPRLANYEQYF.

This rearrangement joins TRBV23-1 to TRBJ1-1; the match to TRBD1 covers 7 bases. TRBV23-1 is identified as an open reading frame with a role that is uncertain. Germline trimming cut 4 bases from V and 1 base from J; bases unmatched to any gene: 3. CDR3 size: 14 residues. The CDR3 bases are TGCGCCAGCAGTCCGGGACAGACGAACACTGAAGCTTTCTTT. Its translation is CASSPGQTNTEAFF.

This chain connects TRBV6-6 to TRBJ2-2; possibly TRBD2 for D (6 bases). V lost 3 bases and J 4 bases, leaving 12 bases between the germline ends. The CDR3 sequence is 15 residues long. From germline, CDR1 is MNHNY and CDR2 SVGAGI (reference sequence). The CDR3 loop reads CASSYGTGITGELFF. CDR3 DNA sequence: TGTGCCAGCAGTTATGGGACTGGGATCACCGGGGAGCTGTTTTTT.

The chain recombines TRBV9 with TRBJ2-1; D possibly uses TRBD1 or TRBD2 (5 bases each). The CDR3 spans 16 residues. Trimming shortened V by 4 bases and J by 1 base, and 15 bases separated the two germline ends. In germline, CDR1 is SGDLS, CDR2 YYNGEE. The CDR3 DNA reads TGTGCCAGCAGCCCACGATCGGGGCCGTCCTACAATGAGCAGTTCTTC. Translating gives CASSPRSGPSYNEQFF. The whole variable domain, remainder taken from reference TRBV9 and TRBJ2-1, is DSGVTQTPKHLITATGQRVTLRCSPRSGDLSVYWYQQSLDQGLQFLIQYYNGEERAKGNILERFSAQQFPDLHSELNLSSLELGDSALYFCASSPRSGPSYNEQFFGPGTRLTVL.

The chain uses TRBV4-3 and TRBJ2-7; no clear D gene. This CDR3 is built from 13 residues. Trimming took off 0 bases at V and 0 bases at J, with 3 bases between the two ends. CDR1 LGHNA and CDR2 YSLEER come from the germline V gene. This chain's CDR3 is CASSQDSSYEQYF. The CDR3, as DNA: TGCGCCAGCAGCCAAGACAGCTCCTACGAGCAGTACTTC.

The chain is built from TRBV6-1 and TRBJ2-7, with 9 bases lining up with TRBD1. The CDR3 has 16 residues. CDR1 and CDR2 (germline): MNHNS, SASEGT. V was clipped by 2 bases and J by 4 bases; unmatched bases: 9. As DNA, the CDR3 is TGTGCCAGCAGTGAATATGGGACAGGGCCGGCATACGAGCAGTACTTC. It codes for CASSEYGTGPAYEQYF.

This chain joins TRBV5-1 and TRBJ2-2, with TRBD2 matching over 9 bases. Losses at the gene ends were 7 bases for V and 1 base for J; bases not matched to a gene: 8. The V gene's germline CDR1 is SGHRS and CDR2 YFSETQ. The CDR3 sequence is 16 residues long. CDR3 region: CASGISSGENTGELFF. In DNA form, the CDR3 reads TGCGCCAGCGGAATCTCTAGCGGGGAGAACACCGGGGAGCTGTTTTTT.

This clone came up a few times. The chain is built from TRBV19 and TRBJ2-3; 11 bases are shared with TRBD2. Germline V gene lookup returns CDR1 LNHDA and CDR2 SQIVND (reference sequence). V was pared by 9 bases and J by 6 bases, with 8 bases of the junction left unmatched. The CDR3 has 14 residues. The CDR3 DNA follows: TGTGCCAGCCGTATAGCGGGGGGGCCTGATACGCAGTATTTT. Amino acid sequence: CASRIAGGPDTQYF.

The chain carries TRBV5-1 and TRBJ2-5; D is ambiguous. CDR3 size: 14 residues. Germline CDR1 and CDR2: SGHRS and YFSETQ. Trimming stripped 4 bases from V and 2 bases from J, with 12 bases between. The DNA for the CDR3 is TGCGCCAGCAGCCTTAGGACGGAACAAGAGACCCAGTACTTC. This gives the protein CASSLRTEQETQYF.

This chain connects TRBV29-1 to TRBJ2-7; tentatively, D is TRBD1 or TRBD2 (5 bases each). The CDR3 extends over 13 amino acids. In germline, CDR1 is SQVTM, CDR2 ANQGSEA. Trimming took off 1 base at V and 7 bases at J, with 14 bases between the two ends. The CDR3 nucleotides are TGCAGCGTTGAAGGTTCAGGTTGGGGGGAGCAGTACTTC. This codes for CSVEGSGWGEQYF.

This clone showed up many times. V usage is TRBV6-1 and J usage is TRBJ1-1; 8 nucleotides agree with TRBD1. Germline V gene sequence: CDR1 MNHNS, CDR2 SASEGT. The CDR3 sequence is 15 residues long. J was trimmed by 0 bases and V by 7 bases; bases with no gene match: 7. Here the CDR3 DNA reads TGTGCCAGCAAAGACAGGGGACTCTTGAACACTGAAGCTTTCTTT. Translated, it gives CASKDRGLLNTEAFF.

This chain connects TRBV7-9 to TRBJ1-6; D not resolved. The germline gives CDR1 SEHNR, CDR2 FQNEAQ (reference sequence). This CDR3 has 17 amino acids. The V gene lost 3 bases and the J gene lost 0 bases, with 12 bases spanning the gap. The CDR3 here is CASSLNNPSSYNSPLHF. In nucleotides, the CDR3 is TGTGCCAGCAGCTTGAATAACCCGAGCTCCTATAATTCACCCCTCCACTTT. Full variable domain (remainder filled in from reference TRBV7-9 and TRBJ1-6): DTGVSQNPRHKITKRGQNVTFRCDPISEHNRLYWYRQTLGQGPEFLTYFQNEAQLEKSRLLSDRFSAERPKGSFSTLEIQRTEQGDSAMYLCASSLNNPSSYNSPLHFGNGTRLTVT.

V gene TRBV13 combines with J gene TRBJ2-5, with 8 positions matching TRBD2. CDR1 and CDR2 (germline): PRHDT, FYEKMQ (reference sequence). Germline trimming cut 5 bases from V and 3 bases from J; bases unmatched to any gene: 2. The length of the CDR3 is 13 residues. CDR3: CASSLGLEETQYF. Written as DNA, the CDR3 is TGTGCCAGCAGCCTGGGACTAGAAGAGACCCAGTACTTC.

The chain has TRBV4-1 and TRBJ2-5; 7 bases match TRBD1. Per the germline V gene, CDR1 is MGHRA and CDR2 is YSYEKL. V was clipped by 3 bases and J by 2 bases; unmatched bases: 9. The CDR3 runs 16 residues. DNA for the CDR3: TGCGCCAGCAGCCACCGCTACAGGGGATCGCAAGAGACCCAGTACTTC. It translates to CASSHRYRGSQETQYF.

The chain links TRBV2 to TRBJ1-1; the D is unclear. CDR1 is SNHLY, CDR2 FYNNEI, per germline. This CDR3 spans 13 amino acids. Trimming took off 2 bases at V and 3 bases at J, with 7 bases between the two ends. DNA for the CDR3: TGTGCCAGCAGTGAAAGGCAGTACACTGAAGCTTTCTTT. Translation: CASSERQYTEAFF. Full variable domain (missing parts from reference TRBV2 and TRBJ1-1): EPEVTQTPSHQVTQMGQEVILRCVPISNHLYFYWYRQILGQKVEFLVSFYNNEISEKSEIFDDQFSVERPDGSNFTLKIRSTKLEDSAMYFCASSERQYTEAFFGQGTRLTVV.

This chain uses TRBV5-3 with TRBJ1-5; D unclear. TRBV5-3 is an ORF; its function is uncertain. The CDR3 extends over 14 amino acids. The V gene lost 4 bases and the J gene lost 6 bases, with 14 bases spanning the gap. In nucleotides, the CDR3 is TGTGCCAGAAGCCCCGCTCGAGGCGCTCAGCCCCAGCATTTT. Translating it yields CARSPARGAQPQHF.

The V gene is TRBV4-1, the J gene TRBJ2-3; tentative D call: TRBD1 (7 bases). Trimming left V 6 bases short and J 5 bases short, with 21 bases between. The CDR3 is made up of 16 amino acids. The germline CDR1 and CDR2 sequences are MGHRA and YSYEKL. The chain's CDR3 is CASRRDSGLSGDTQYF. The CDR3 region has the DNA TGCGCCAGCAGGCGGGACAGTGGGCTATCGGGAGATACGCAGTATTTT.

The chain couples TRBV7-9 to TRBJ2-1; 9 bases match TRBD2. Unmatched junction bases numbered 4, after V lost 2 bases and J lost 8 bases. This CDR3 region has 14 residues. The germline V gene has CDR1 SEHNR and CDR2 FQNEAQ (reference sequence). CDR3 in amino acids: CASSLLAGADEQFF. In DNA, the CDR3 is TGTGCCAGCAGCTTATTAGCGGGAGCTGATGAGCAGTTCTTC. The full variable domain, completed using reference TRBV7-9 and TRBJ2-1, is DTGVSQNPRHKITKRGQNVTFRCDPISEHNRLYWYRQTLGQGPEFLTYFQNEAQLEKSRLLSDRFSAERPKGSFSTLEIQRTEQGDSAMYLCASSLLAGADEQFFGPGTRLTVL.

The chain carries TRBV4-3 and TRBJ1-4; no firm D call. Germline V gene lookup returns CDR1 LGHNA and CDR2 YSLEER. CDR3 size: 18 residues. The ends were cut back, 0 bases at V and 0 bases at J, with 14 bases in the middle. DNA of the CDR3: TGCGCCAGCAGCCAAGATCGAGGAGGCAACCCAACTAATGAAAAACTGTTTTTT. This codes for CASSQDRGGNPTNEKLFF.